This TCR beta chain was observed in a study of blood T cell repertoires in COVID-19 (dated by TCRdb to between 2020 and 2021). About the full investigation: Samples covering the acute and convalescent phases of COVID-19 were provided by collaborators in the United States, Italy and Spain. The prospective study material was composed of cDNA or gDNA derived from T cells, B-cell-depleted T cells, or PBMCs. Subjects who had been exposed to COVID-19, were actively infected with it, or had recovered from it provided the deeply sampled blood TCRbeta repertoires that made up the dataset. The repertoires were released in a freely available public database intended as a resource for research on the immune response to SARS-CoV-2. The samples were drawn from two sources: the first 160 participants of the ongoing ImmuneRACE study, and 1,200 or so subjects contributed by 6 global collaborators. The sample metadata nearly always contained a de-identified subject ID, COVID-19 status, age in years and sex. Where available, HLA class I and class II types were obtained from metadata supplied by the sample provider rather than from assay-based typing.

The germline V gene supplies CDR1 SGHRS and CDR2 YFSETQ. Measured from the cysteine to the phenylalanine, the CDR3 is 14 residues long. Just the 42-base CDR3 DNA is kept, in frame starting at base 1. Relative to germline, V is missing 4 bases and J is missing 1 base, with 2 bases of the junction outside any gene match. The paper as a whole reports these results and caveats: Clinical and demographic metadata were provided uncurated, with the amount varying by source and participant.

Participants in the prospective study were enrolled through a virtual design, were aged about 18 to 100 years, and lived in roughly 26 United States geographic areas. In the prospective study, participants were assigned to cohorts based on the clinical history participants reported in a screening survey and a study questionnaire. Recovered participants in ImmuneRACE Cohort 3 were defined as having two consecutive negative NP/OP PCR tests, clearance from a healthcare professional, or resolution of symptoms. Mobile phlebotomists in the prospective study collected whole blood, serum and a nasopharyngeal or oropharyngeal swab from every participant. Additional blood draws and questionnaires over a 2-month period could optionally be provided by prospective study participants. Blood samples from the prospective study were shipped frozen or at room temperature prior to DNA extraction. TCRbeta CDR3 regions were amplified from genomic DNA using the immunoSEQ Assay, a bias-controlled multiplex PCR. Per the source publication's procedure: The number of nucleated cells in each sample was estimated from the amplification of reference gene primers within the assay. Sequence reads were collapsed and filtered to measure the absolute abundance of every unique TCRbeta CDR3 rearrangement. For each sample, productive Simpson clonality was calculated by taking the square root of Simpson's diversity index across productive rearrangements. Sourced from immuneACCESS, this table was stored by TCRdb with only in-frame sequences that have V and J called. A share of the clones is absent; for the studies checked, an unresolved V gene accounts for under half, and the remainder has no known explanation. Clone size and V and J calls were adopted from that table, with D and trimming inferred from the DNA. This sample gives around 170,000 clones in total; over 75% of them show up just once. The biggest ten clones account for 6% to 7.5% of the sample.

Regarding this clone: Its antigen is currently not known. Base-call qualities are not available, and no considerably larger clone is one nucleotide away.

This TCR came from a woman in her fifties or sixties who had recovered from COVID-19. The rearranged chain carries TRBV5-1 and TRBJ2-4; TRBD1 matches 7 bases in the middle. Sequencing was performed on PBMCs or T cells enriched from blood (not recorded which). DNA sequence: TGCGCCAGCAGCGTACAGGGGGCCAAAAACATTCAGTACTTC. This gives the protein CASSVQGAKNIQYF.